The 24 T cell receptor beta chains given below trace back to one sample, sequenced in a study of blood T cells in healthy people across ages. It was with a sample-barcoded 5' primer and a J-beta primer mix that a second PCR of roughly 7 to 12 cycles was run. TCRdb itself ran the 5' RACE reads through MiXCR, one entry per CDR3 protein. The top ten hold approximately 2% of the sample, which has under 2,000,000 distinct CDR3 sequences, just under 50% seen once. The sequencing input was blood. Every receptor here comes from a woman aged 40 to 55 in good health.

With regard to this clonotype: A read error may account for a junction end that differs from germline. This rearrangement joins TRBV20-1 to TRBJ2-1, with 7 bases lining up with TRBD2. The CDR3 runs 14 residues. Germline V gene lookup returns CDR1 DFQATT and CDR2 SNEGSKA (reference sequence). CDR3 bases: TGCAGTGCTAGAGGGGGACTAACTTACAGTGAGCAGTTCTTC. Translated: CSARGGLTYSEQFF.

This chain links TRBV20-1 with TRBJ2-1, with 14 bases identical to TRBD2. The junction had 12 bases not matched to a gene; V was cut back by 4 bases and J by 4 bases. Germline CDR1 reads DFQATT; CDR2 reads SNEGSKA (reference sequence). This CDR3 is built from 18 residues. The CDR3 nucleotides read TGCAGTGCTAAGAAACCGGGACTAGCGGGGGTGGGATACAATGAGCAGTTCTTC. Translating gives CSAKKPGLAGVGYNEQFF.

The rearrangement joins TRBV5-1 to TRBJ2-5, with D perhaps TRBD1 (5 bases). Germline V gives CDR1 SGHRS, CDR2 YFSETQ. The CDR3 is made up of 15 amino acids. V dropped 3 bases and J dropped 3 bases, with 15 bases sitting between them. CDR3 in DNA: TGCGCCAGCAGCTCCCTTCCGACGACAGAAGAGACCCAGTACTTC. Translating gives CASSSLPTTEETQYF.

The V call is TRBV12-3 or TRBV12-4, the J call TRBJ2-1; no clear D. This CDR3 spans 11 amino acids. Trimming removed 4 bases at V and 10 bases at J, with 8 bases between. The CDR3 sequence is CASSWASEQFF. CDR3 bases: TGTGCCAGCAGTTGGGCTTCGGAGCAGTTCTTC.

DNA for the CDR3: TGTGCCAGCACGACCGGGATCGCATACGAGCAGTACTTC. The encoded protein is CASTTGIAYEQYF. The rearrangement joins TRBV6-1 to TRBJ2-7; possibly TRBD2 for D (5 bases). Germline V gene lookup returns CDR1 MNHNS and CDR2 SASEGT. This CDR3 comprises 13 residues. V was pared by 7 bases and J by 4 bases, with 14 bases between.

The genes are TRBV12-3 or TRBV12-4 and TRBJ2-3; TRBD2 might be the D (6 bases). This CDR3 has 15 residues. The germline V and J ends were trimmed by 7 bases and 6 bases, with 20 bases remaining between them. This CDR3 is CASTFGRGGRDTQYF. Written as DNA, the CDR3 is TGTGCCAGCACCTTCGGGCGGGGCGGGCGTGATACGCAGTATTTT.

This clonotype was detected once. This may come from a read error, since a much larger clone is one base off. The chain carries TRBV20-1 and TRBJ2-1; D might be TRBD2 (6 bases). Per germline, CDR1 DFQATT and CDR2 SNEGSKA (reference sequence). Trimming cost V 2 bases and J 10 bases, with 15 bases left between them. This CDR3 region has 13 residues. CDR3 region: CSARPLRLAEQFF. DNA for the CDR3: TGCAGTGCTAGACCCCTGAGGCTAGCGGAGCAGTTCTTC.

V and J are TRBV7-8 and TRBJ2-3, with no clear D. Trimming removed 7 bases at V and 4 bases at J, with 15 bases between. This CDR3 contains 14 residues. Germline loops: CDR1 SGHVS, CDR2 FQNEAQ. CDR3 sequence reads: CASTLPTAADTQYF. The CDR3, as DNA: TGTGCCAGCACCCTCCCAACGGCGGCAGATACGCAGTATTTT.

J is TRBJ2-3 and V is TRBV28; 11 bases agree with TRBD2. The V segment lost 10 bases and the J segment 5 bases; nucleotides outside the gene matches: 8. CDR3 length: 14 residues. Germline values: CDR1 MDHEN, CDR2 SYDVKM. The CDR3 region has the DNA TGTGCCACCGGACTAGCGGGTCTGCAAGATACGCAGTATTTT. Translation gives CATGLAGLQDTQYF.

In its sample, this clonotype was seen a few times. The CDR3 reads CSASPTNYGYTF. The CDR3 DNA reads TGCAGTGCTAGTCCAACTAACTATGGCTACACCTTC. This chain joins TRBV20-1 and TRBJ1-2, with D uncertain. The germline CDR1 and CDR2 sequences are DFQATT and SNEGSKA (reference sequence). V lost 3 bases to trimming and J lost 0 bases, with 5 bases between them. CDR3 size: 12 residues.

The J gene is TRBJ1-4, the V gene TRBV4-3; D gene uncertain. Trimming left V 0 bases short and J 4 bases short, with 12 bases between. The CDR3 is 16 residues long. Per the germline V gene, CDR1 is LGHNA and CDR2 is YSLEER. For the CDR3, the DNA is TGCGCCAGCAGCCAAGACCGGAGGGCAGTTAATGAAAAACTGTTTTTT. Its translation: CASSQDRRAVNEKLFF.

A few counts support this clonotype. In DNA, the CDR3 is TGCAGCGTCGGACAGGGATTAGGCTACACCTTC. Its protein is CSVGQGLGYTF. The gene calls are TRBV29-1 and TRBJ1-2; 8 nucleotides line up with TRBD1. This CDR3 has 11 residues. J lost 8 bases, V lost 6 bases, and 5 bases had no gene match. CDR1 and CDR2 (germline): SQVTM, ANQGSEA.

This clonotype has more than one count but fewer than ten. The chain uses TRBV7-2 and TRBJ2-1; D uncertain. The CDR3 consists of 14 residues. CDR1 and CDR2 (germline): SGHTA, FQGNSA. Trimming shortened V by 3 bases and J by 8 bases, and 14 bases separated the two germline ends. The CDR3 loop reads CASSFWASTHEQFF. The CDR3 nucleotides are TGTGCCAGCAGCTTCTGGGCCAGTACCCATGAGCAGTTCTTC.

The sample holds a few counts of this clonotype. V gene TRBV7-2 combines with J gene TRBJ2-5, with TRBD2 matching over 11 bases. V shed 7 bases, J shed 5 bases, and the junction held 6 bases outside the gene matches. From germline, CDR1 is SGHTA and CDR2 FQGNSA. The CDR3 is made up of 14 amino acids. The CDR3: CASTPPSGGETQYF. The CDR3, as DNA: TGTGCCAGCACCCCCCCTAGCGGGGGGGAGACCCAGTACTTC.

The chain couples TRBV12-3 or TRBV12-4 to TRBJ2-1; D might be TRBD2 (5 bases). The J call may be wrong; the DNA end is better matched by TRBJ2-7. CDR3 length: 15 amino acids. CDR3 amino acids: CASSFSGSSYNEQYF. CDR3 coding DNA: TGTGCCAGCAGTTTCTCGGGGAGCTCCTACAATGAGCAGTACTTC.

This chain connects TRBV20-1 to TRBJ2-7, with D tentatively TRBD2 (7 bases). There are 13 residues in the CDR3. Per germline, CDR1 DFQATT and CDR2 SNEGSKA (reference sequence). The ends were cut back, 3 bases at V and 5 bases at J, with 14 bases in the middle. The DNA of the CDR3 is TGCAGTGCTAGGTGGGGGGGCGGGGACGAGCAGTACTTC. This codes for CSARWGGGDEQYF.

The V gene is TRBV7-8, the J gene TRBJ1-1; the D is unclear. V was trimmed by 5 bases and J by 4 bases, leaving 14 bases between them. Germline CDR1 is SGHVS and CDR2 is FQNEAQ. The CDR3 totals 14 residues. This chain's CDR3 is CASSRSLVSTEAFF. CDR3 sequence (DNA): TGTGCCAGCAGCAGGAGCTTAGTCAGCACTGAAGCTTTCTTT.

CDR3 sequence reads: CASSQRSGFETQFF. Here the CDR3 DNA reads TGTGCCAGCAGCCAAAGGTCGGGTTTCGAGACCCAGTTCTTC. V is TRBV4-2 and J is TRBJ2-1, with D unresolved. CDR1 is LGHNA and CDR2 is YNFKEQ in the germline V gene. V was clipped by 2 bases and J by 13 bases, with 18 bases between them. CDR3 length: 14 amino acids.

Note on this clonotype: A much larger clonotype is one base distant, so this may be a read error. In DNA, the CDR3 is TGCAGTGCTAGTAGAGGGGGCAACTATGGCTACACCTTC. As protein: CSASRGGNYGYTF. The chain joins TRBV20-1 to TRBJ1-2; 7 bases map to TRBD1. V trimming: 3 bases; J trimming: 2 bases; junction bases outside the gene matches: 3. This CDR3 contains 13 residues. CDR1 DFQATT and CDR2 SNEGSKA come from the germline V gene (reference sequence).

CDR3 bases: TGTGCCAGCAGTTTACAAGGGGGGACGTACCAAGAGACCCAGTACTTC. It yields the protein CASSLQGGTYQETQYF. The rearrangement joins TRBV28 to TRBJ2-5; D is perhaps TRBD1 or TRBD2 (6 bases each). There are 16 residues in the CDR3. Germline values: CDR1 MDHEN, CDR2 SYDVKM. The ends were cut back, 2 bases at V and 0 bases at J, with 13 bases in the middle. The full variable domain, in which reference TRBV28 and TRBJ2-5 provide the parts outside the CDR3, is DVKVTQSSRYLVKRTGEKVFLECVQDMDHENMFWYRQDPGLGLRLIYFSYDVKMKEKGDIPEGYSVSREKKERFSLILESASTNQTSMYLCASSLQGGTYQETQYFGPGTRLLVL.

The genes are TRBV27 and TRBJ2-2; 7 bases agree with TRBD1. CDR3 size: 15 residues. CDR1 and CDR2 (germline): MNHEY, SMNVEV (reference sequence). The J segment lost 5 bases and the V segment lost 0 bases, leaving 3 bases of the junction unmatched. CDR3 sequence (DNA): TGTGCCAGCAGTTTATCTGTGGGACAGACCGGGGAGCTGTTTTTT. Encoded protein: CASSLSVGQTGELFF.

This clonotype appeared a single time. This rearrangement joins TRBV11-1 to TRBJ2-1; 9 bases fit TRBD1. The CDR3 has 15 amino acids. The V and J ends lost 5 bases and 5 bases, in that order; junction bases with no gene match: 7. Germline V gives CDR1 SGHAT, CDR2 FQDESV (reference sequence). In DNA, the CDR3 is TGTGCCAGCAGCCCCCGGGACAGGGAGAACAATGAGCAGTTCTTC. It translates to CASSPRDRENNEQFF.

This chain links TRBV7-2 with TRBJ2-5; D may be TRBD2 (6 bases). The germline CDR1 and CDR2 sequences are SGHTA and FQGNSA. CDR3 size: 16 residues. Trimming pared 1 base from V and 0 bases from J, leaving 12 bases between. Written as DNA, the CDR3 is TGTGCCAGCAGCTTAGATGGCGGGGTGTACCAAGAGACCCAGTACTTC. Protein sequence: CASSLDGGVYQETQYF.

In this sample, this clonotype turned up a few times. The chain joins TRBV7-2 to TRBJ2-3; TRBD2 is a possible D gene (6 bases). This CDR3 has 16 amino acids. V lost 5 bases and J 3 bases, leaving 18 bases between the germline ends. The germline CDR1 and CDR2 sequences are SGHTA and FQGNSA. In DNA form, the CDR3 reads TGTGCCAGCAGCCTCGGCCGGGGCCGGGGGACAGATACGCAGTATTTT. Its translation is CASSLGRGRGTDTQYF.